The 28 T cell receptor beta chains below come from one sample, sequenced in a study of post-analysis software for immune sequencing data. These receptors are not linked to any known antigen. Study observations and caveats: TRBV5-6, TRBV5-1 and TRBV20-1 belonged to a set of roughly five TRBV segments that were more frequent in patients than controls.

Researchers reported that TCR beta cDNA libraries carried unique molecular identifiers. One entry per CDR3 protein, called by TCRdb with MiXCR from the PCR reads. The data show about 170,000 distinct CDR3 sequences, 25% to 35% seen once. Material: blood. These receptor sequences come from a girl aged 5-17 years with multiple sclerosis.

The chain uses TRBV10-3 and TRBJ2-3; tentatively, D is TRBD1 (6 bases). V gave up 6 bases and J gave up 0 bases, with 13 bases separating them. This CDR3 contains 15 residues. The V gene's germline CDR1 is ENHRY and CDR2 SYGVKD. DNA of the CDR3: TGTGCCATCAGATTACAGGGATTGAGCACAGATACGCAGTATTTT. Protein: CAIRLQGLSTDTQYF.

Concerning this clonotype itself: This may be a read error, as it is one base from a much larger clone. Because the CDR3 is missing its conserved closing phenylalanine or tryptophan, this is likely a read error. The chain uses TRBV20-1 and TRBJ2-1; 11 bases line up with TRBD2. CDR1 and CDR2 (germline): DFQATT, SNEGSKA (reference sequence). The length of the CDR3 is 14 residues. V trimming: 8 bases; J trimming: 6 bases; junction bases outside the gene matches: 9. CDR3 DNA: TGCAGTACCCTTCTAGCGGGAGGTTTCAATGAGCAGTTCTTA. Protein product: CSTLLAGGFNEQFL.

This clonotype was found a few times. The J gene is TRBJ2-2, the V gene TRBV12-3 or TRBV12-4; TRBD1 aligns across 8 bases. Losses at the gene ends were 6 bases for V and 6 bases for J; bases not matched to a gene: 6. The CDR3 is 14 amino acids. The CDR3 protein is CASRGQGAAGELFF. In nucleotides, the CDR3 is TGTGCCAGCAGAGGGCAGGGGGCGGCCGGGGAGCTGTTTTTT.

This clonotype was found many times. CDR3 sequence: CAISGASVYGYTF. The CDR3 region has the DNA TGTGCCATCAGTGGCGCCAGCGTCTATGGCTACACCTTC. The chain combines TRBV10-3 with TRBJ1-2; D gene ambiguous. The CDR3 is made up of 13 amino acids. V lost 4 bases and J lost 4, with 10 bases in between. Germline assignment: CDR1 ENHRY and CDR2 SYGVKD.

As regards this clonotype: Since a much larger clone is just one base distant, this may be a read error. The gene calls are TRBV28 and TRBJ2-4, with 7 nucleotides matching TRBD2. Germline V lookup: CDR1 MDHEN, CDR2 SYDVKM. The length of the CDR3 is 15 residues. The CDR3 DNA follows: TGTGCCAGCAGTCCCCCGGGGGGTGGTGAAAACATTCGGTACTTC. It yields the protein CASSPPGGGENIRYF.

This clonotype turned up a few times. At one boundary the junction diverges from the germline segment, which might be a read error. The chain combines TRBV10-3 with TRBJ2-1; 14 bases line up with TRBD2. CDR1 and CDR2 from the germline V gene are ENHRY and SYGVKD. The CDR3 loop spans 18 amino acids. The CDR3 DNA reads TGTGCCATCAGGCCCGGACTAGCGGGAGGCGGGGATGGCAATGGGCAGTTCTTC. Translated: CAIRPGLAGGGDGNGQFF.

The CDR3 protein is CASGWGGDGEQFF. In nucleotides, the CDR3 is TGTGCCAGCGGCTGGGGCGGGGACGGTGAGCAGTTCTTC. The chain combines TRBV9 with TRBJ2-1; possibly TRBD2 for D (6 bases). The V and J ends lost 7 bases and 9 bases respectively, with 17 bases between them. CDR1 and CDR2 from the germline V gene are SGDLS and YYNGEE. This CDR3 region has 13 residues.

This clonotype was seen only a few times. The V call is TRBV10-3, the J call TRBJ1-1; D is unclear. The CDR3 sequence is 15 residues long. CDR1 and CDR2 (germline): ENHRY, SYGVKD. Trimming took 3 bases from V and 5 from J, leaving 16 bases between them. The CDR3 DNA follows: TGTGCCATCAGTGACCCCGACTTAGGGTGGACTGAAGCTTTCTTT. It translates to CAISDPDLGWTEAFF.

The sample holds many counts of this clonotype. The V and J genes are TRBV5-1 and TRBJ1-1, with no clear D. This CDR3 has 13 amino acids. Germline V gene sequence: CDR1 SGHRS, CDR2 YFSETQ. V was shortened by 1 base and J by 2 bases, with 6 bases between the two germline ends. CDR3 nucleotides: TGCGCCAGCAGCTTGACACTTAACACTGAAGCTTTCTTT. Encoded protein: CASSLTLNTEAFF.

The chain employs TRBV25-1 and TRBJ2-5, with a weak D call TRBD2 (5 bases). Gene TRBJ2-1 matches the end of the DNA better, so the J call may be wrong. Germline V gene sequence: CDR1 MGHDK, CDR2 SYGVNS. The CDR3 is 17 amino acids. The CDR3, as DNA: TGTGCCAGCAGTCCCCAGAATGTGGGAGAGGAACAAGAGACCCAGTTCTTC. Encoded protein: CASSPQNVGEEQETQFF.

Remarks on this clonotype: Possible read error: a much larger clone is one base away. The chain recombines TRBV4-1 with TRBJ2-7; perhaps TRBD1 as D (7 bases). CDR1 and CDR2 (germline): MGHRA, YSYEKL. This CDR3 is built from 14 residues. The germline V and J ends were trimmed by 1 base and 7 bases, with 14 bases remaining between them. The CDR3 coding sequence is TGCGCCAGCAGCCAAGTCAGGGGGGTTGATGAGCAGTACTTC. Its protein product is CASSQVRGVDEQYF.

On this clonotype: Without the conserved terminal phenylalanine or tryptophan, this CDR3 likely stems from a read error. The CDR3: CASSLVAGGLEQYC. CDR3 nucleotides: TGCGCCAGCAGCTTGGTCGCGGGAGGGCTGGAGCAGTACTGC. The chain couples TRBV5-1 to TRBJ2-7; TRBD2 matches 9 bases. Per germline, CDR1 SGHRS and CDR2 YFSETQ. The CDR3 extends over 14 amino acids. V shed 0 bases and J 7 bases; nucleotides not matched to a gene: 5.

The rearrangement links TRBV6-2 or TRBV6-3 to TRBJ2-4; D is perhaps TRBD2 (6 bases). The V and J ends lost 6 bases and 0 bases respectively, with 9 bases between them. CDR1 and CDR2 (germline): MNHEY, SVGEGT. This CDR3 has 14 residues. The CDR3 protein is CASRAGPAKNIQYF. The CDR3 DNA reads as TGTGCCAGCAGGGCGGGACCAGCCAAAAACATTCAGTACTTC.

Points on this clonotype: Since a much larger clone is just one base distant, this may be a read error. The chain couples TRBV29-1 to TRBJ2-5; 9 nucleotides agree with TRBD2. Germline lookup yields CDR1 SQVTM and CDR2 ANQGSEA. The CDR3 contains 13 residues. After removal of 7 bases from V and 6 bases from J, the junction contained 9 bases not matched to a gene. This CDR3 reads CSAEGGRAQTQYF. The CDR3 DNA reads TGCAGCGCCGAGGGCGGGAGGGCCCAGACCCAGTACTTC.

This clonotype occurred many times. The J gene is TRBJ2-7, the V gene TRBV29-1; TRBD2 matches at 9 bases. Per the germline V gene, CDR1 is SQVTM and CDR2 is ANQGSEA. The ends lost 5 bases at V and 1 base at J; junction bases unmatched: 6. The CDR3 has 14 amino acids. CDR3 in DNA: TGCAGCGTTCGCGCTAGCGGGATTTCCTACGAGCAGTACTTC. This encodes CSVRASGISYEQYF.

This clonotype was seen at least ten times. The V and J genes are TRBV28 and TRBJ2-7; D may be TRBD1 or TRBD2 (5 bases each). CDR1 is MDHEN and CDR2 is SYDVKM in the germline V gene. The CDR3 contains 15 residues. V dropped 5 bases and J dropped 5 bases, with 19 bases sitting between them. For the CDR3, the DNA is TGTGCCAGCAGTACCACGGGACGAGGCTACAACGAGCAGTACTTC. Its translation: CASSTTGRGYNEQYF.

The chain recombines TRBV29-1 with TRBJ2-3; 7 bases are a match to TRBD2. Germline assignment: CDR1 SQVTM and CDR2 ANQGSEA. The V segment lost 8 bases and the J segment 1 base; nucleotides outside the gene matches: 6. The CDR3 totals 13 residues. The CDR3: CSPRGVGTDTQYF. Written as DNA, the CDR3 is TGCAGCCCCCGGGGGGTTGGCACAGATACGCAGTATTTT.

The V gene is TRBV14, the J gene TRBJ2-5; no clear D. Trimming pared 1 base from V and 11 bases from J, leaving 14 bases between. CDR3 length: 13 residues. The V gene's germline CDR1 is SGHDN and CDR2 FVKESK. The CDR3 here is CASSQGLYNGQYF. The CDR3 coding sequence is TGTGCCAGCAGCCAAGGCCTTTACAATGGGCAGTACTTC. The complete variable domain, with remaining parts taken from reference TRBV14 and TRBJ2-5, reads EAGVTQFPSHSVIEKGQTVTLRCDPISGHDNLYWYRRVMGKEIKFLLHFVKESKQDESGMPNNRFLAERTGGTYSTLKVQPAELEDSGVYFCASSQGLYNGQYFGPGTRLLVL.

This clonotype was seen more than once but under ten times. This sequence joins TRBV5-1 and TRBJ1-1, with D possibly being TRBD1 (5 bases). This CDR3 is built from 19 residues. Trimming removed 7 bases at V and 1 base at J, with 29 bases between. Germline V CDR1 and CDR2: SGHRS, YFSETQ. In DNA form, the CDR3 reads TGCGCCAGCGCTCAATCGATATCCTCGGTCCGGGGCGGGAACACTGAAGCTTTCTTT. This sequence encodes CASAQSISSVRGGNTEAFF.

This clonotype was recorded at least ten times. The genes are TRBV7-2 and TRBJ2-5; a weak D match, TRBD1 (6 bases). V was shortened by 5 bases and J by 4 bases, with 14 bases between the two germline ends. This CDR3 has 14 residues. Germline CDR1 and CDR2: SGHTA and FQGNSA. The CDR3 DNA reads TGTGCCAGCAGCCCCGGGACACTAAGAGAGACCCAGTACTTC. Amino acid sequence: CASSPGTLRETQYF.

In its sample, this clonotype was seen many times. V is TRBV18 and J is TRBJ2-1; a possible D gene is TRBD2 (5 bases). The CDR3 sequence is 14 residues long. Trimming cost V 0 bases and J 8 bases, with 11 bases left between them. Germline CDR1 reads KGHSH; CDR2 reads LQKENI. For the CDR3, the DNA is TGTGCCAGCTCACCACCCGGACTCATCGATGAGCAGTTCTTC. Its protein product is CASSPPGLIDEQFF.

The chain uses TRBV12-3 or TRBV12-4 and TRBJ1-2; 8 nucleotides align to TRBD1. V was pared by 5 bases and J by 7 bases, with 6 bases of the junction left unmatched. The CDR3 is made up of 13 amino acids. The CDR3, as DNA: TGTGCCAGCAGTGACGGACAGGGAAGTGGCTACACCTTC. This sequence encodes CASSDGQGSGYTF.

The rearrangement joins TRBV5-1 to TRBJ1-1; 8 nucleotides line up with TRBD1. CDR3 length equals 14 residues. Germline CDR1 is SGHRS and CDR2 is YFSETQ. The V segment lost 4 bases and the J segment 4 bases; nucleotides outside the gene matches: 6. The CDR3 reads CASSLGQGPTEAFF. In nucleotides, the CDR3 is TGCGCCAGCAGCCTCGGACAGGGTCCCACTGAAGCTTTCTTT.

V gene TRBV15 combines with J gene TRBJ2-5; 8 bases agree with TRBD2. CDR1 LNHNV and CDR2 YYDKDF come from the germline V gene (reference sequence). V lost 4 bases and J lost 7; bases outside the gene matches: 5. This CDR3 is 13 amino acids long. The CDR3 nucleotides read TGTGCCACCAGCAAGTTCGGGGGGGGGACCCAGTACTTC. Translated, it gives CATSKFGGGTQYF.

The sample holds a few counts of this clonotype. This sequence joins TRBV6-6 and TRBJ1-4; D call uncertain. The germline CDR1 and CDR2 sequences are MNHNY and SVGAGI (reference sequence). This CDR3 spans 15 amino acids. V lost 4 bases to trimming and J lost 0 bases, with 9 bases between them. The CDR3 DNA reads as TGTGCCAGCAGTTTCAATGATGCAACTAATGAAAAACTGTTTTTT. As protein: CASSFNDATNEKLFF.

A note on this clonotype: A much larger clone is a single base away; this may be a read error. The chain links TRBV6-5 to TRBJ2-5, with D uncertain. This CDR3 region has 15 residues. Germline CDR1 MNHEY, CDR2 SVGAGI. V dropped 8 bases and J dropped 5 bases, with 21 bases sitting between them. CDR3 protein: CASRPCETAAETQYF. CDR3 sequence (DNA): TGTGCCAGCCGGCCTTGTGAAACAGCCGCGGAGACCCAGTACTTC.

This clonotype was observed a few times. The chain links TRBV11-2 to TRBJ2-1; a possible D gene is TRBD2 (6 bases). This CDR3 has 15 amino acids. The germline gives CDR1 SGHAT, CDR2 FQNNGV. V shed 4 bases and J shed 5 bases, with 15 bases lying between them. The CDR3, as DNA: TGTGCCAGCAGCTCGGGTGCGGGAACCCACAATGAGCAGTTCTTC. Its translation is CASSSGAGTHNEQFF.

This clonotype has just a few counts. The V gene is TRBV28, the J gene TRBJ2-1; possibly TRBD1 for D (5 bases). V was shortened by 7 bases and J by 6 bases, with 7 bases between the two germline ends. This CDR3 region has 11 residues. Germline V gene lookup returns CDR1 MDHEN and CDR2 SYDVKM. The CDR3 DNA sequence: TGTGCCAGCAAGGGGCCCAATGAGCAGTTCTTC. It specifies CASKGPNEQFF.